The 20 T cell receptor beta chains reported below all come from one sample, sequenced in a study of post-analysis software for immune sequencing data (dated by TCRdb to about 2015). The library was prepared using PCR. For sequencing, an Illumina HiSeq 2500 was employed. To reduce PCR and sequencing biases, unique molecular identifiers were built into the TCR beta cDNA libraries. The public reads were reanalyzed by TCRdb: fastp trimming at Q25, MiXCR alignment, in-frame beta chains only. Every entry covers one CDR3 protein and lists the most common genes and DNA from its rows. For this sample the table gives roughly 800,000 distinct CDR3 sequences, of which just under 30% were detected only once. The ten largest clones capture around 0.6% of the sample. What the research found in general, with its limitations: Roughly 5 TRBV segments, including TRBV5-6, TRBV5-1 and TRBV20-1, were significantly more frequent in patients than controls.

Their antigen targets remain unknown. Sequencing was done on a sample of blood. The source of these receptors is a girl aged 5-17 years with multiple sclerosis.

The chain couples TRBV7-8 to TRBJ2-6, with no clear D. Trimming left V 2 bases short and J 7 bases short, with 12 bases between. Per germline, CDR1 SGHVS and CDR2 FQNEAQ. The CDR3 extends over 15 amino acids. Here the CDR3 DNA reads TGTGCCAGCAGCTTAAACCTTCAGGTAGCCAACGTCCTGACTTTC. Translating it yields CASSLNLQVANVLTF.

The rearrangement joins TRBV5-1 to TRBJ2-3, with 11 bases that match TRBD2. V dropped 4 bases and J dropped 8; count of bases not matched to a gene: 12. From germline, CDR1 is SGHRS and CDR2 YFSETQ. The CDR3 loop spans 16 amino acids. CDR3 nucleotide sequence: TGCGCCAGCAGCCCCTCCCGGGATAGCGGGGGGGGTACGCAGTATTTT. Translating it yields CASSPSRDSGGGTQYF.

This clonotype came up a few times. The rearrangement links TRBV12-3 or TRBV12-4 to TRBJ2-7; 7 positions match TRBD1. This CDR3 has 15 amino acids. The junction had 13 bases not matched to a gene; V was cut back by 5 bases and J by 6 bases. CDR3 loop: CASSPARDSSFEQYF. The CDR3 nucleotides are TGTGCCAGCAGTCCCGCCCGGGACAGCTCTTTCGAGCAGTACTTC.

This chain uses TRBV4-2 with TRBJ2-3; TRBD2 aligns across 12 bases. In germline, CDR1 is LGHNA, CDR2 YNFKEQ. V lost 1 base, J lost 0 bases, and 11 bases stayed unmatched. CDR3 length equals 20 residues. The CDR3 nucleotides read TGTGCCAGCAGCCAAGCGACTAGCGGGGGACCTAGAACTAGCACAGATACGCAGTATTTT. Its protein is CASSQATSGGPRTSTDTQYF.

This clonotype was seen ten or more times. The chain couples TRBV6-5 to TRBJ2-5, with 10 bases fitting TRBD1. Per germline, CDR1 MNHEY and CDR2 SVGAGI. V was pared by 6 bases and J by 4 bases, with 8 bases of the junction left unmatched. The CDR3 has 15 residues. DNA of the CDR3: TGTGCCAGCAGCCGACAGGGGGCAAGAGGAGAGACCCAGTACTTC. Protein product: CASSRQGARGETQYF.

The rearrangement joins TRBV28 to TRBJ2-4; 7 bases fit TRBD1. The J call is uncertain, as TRBJ2-7 better fits the DNA end. CDR1 MDHEN and CDR2 SYDVKM come from the germline V gene. The CDR3 has 13 residues. DNA of the CDR3: TGTGCCAGCAACCGGGACAGCTCGACCGAGCAGTACTTC. Its translation is CASNRDSSTEQYF.

The V and J genes are TRBV7-6 and TRBJ2-5, with no clear D. V shed 1 base and J shed 1 base, with 16 bases lying between them. Germline-derived CDR1 and CDR2 are SGHVS and FNYEAQ. CDR3 length: 17 residues. The CDR3 is CASSLGRLGRIQETQYF. CDR3 coding DNA: TGTGCCAGCAGCTTAGGAAGGTTGGGCAGGATCCAAGAGACCCAGTACTTC.

The V call is TRBV20-1, the J call TRBJ2-2; 12 bases match TRBD2. Germline CDR1 and CDR2: DFQATT and SNEGSKA (reference sequence). V lost 3 bases and J lost 13; bases outside the gene matches: 3. This CDR3 spans 12 amino acids. CDR3 protein: CSARKLAGGLFF. As DNA, the CDR3 is TGCAGTGCTAGGAAACTAGCGGGAGGGCTGTTTTTT.

This clonotype was picked up a small number of times. The rearrangement uses TRBV27 and TRBJ2-2, with D possibly called TRBD1 or TRBD2 (5 bases each). The germline CDR1 and CDR2 sequences are MNHEY and SMNVEV (reference sequence). V lost 3 bases and J lost 5, with 13 bases in between. The CDR3 is made up of 15 amino acids. Here the CDR3 DNA reads TGTGCCAGCAGTTTGGTTGGGTGGGGGACCGGGGAGCTGTTTTTT. Translation: CASSLVGWGTGELFF.

In its sample, this clonotype was seen a few times. The V gene is TRBV5-1, the J gene TRBJ2-1; 8 positions match TRBD2. The CDR3 spans 16 residues. Germline-derived CDR1 and CDR2 are SGHRS and YFSETQ. Trimming removed 5 bases from V and 0 bases from J; junction bases left unmatched: 7. CDR3: CASRVRGGSSYNEQFF. The CDR3 DNA reads as TGCGCCAGCAGAGTACGCGGGGGGAGCTCCTACAATGAGCAGTTCTTC.

This chain connects TRBV12-3 or TRBV12-4 to TRBJ2-1; D is unclear. Trimming pared 8 bases from V and 1 base from J, leaving 12 bases between. This CDR3 has 14 residues. CDR3 nucleotide sequence: TGTGCCAGCCAGAGAGGAGAGTCCTACAATGAGCAGTTCTTC. Protein sequence: CASQRGESYNEQFF.

The chain carries TRBV27 and TRBJ2-7; 7 bases map to TRBD2. The CDR3 is made up of 17 amino acids. After removal of 6 bases from V and 0 bases from J, the junction contained 14 bases not matched to a gene. The germline V gene has CDR1 MNHEY and CDR2 SMNVEV (reference sequence). The CDR3 nucleotides are TGTGCCAGCAGGCTGTTGGGGGGTGGCGGGAGCTCCTACGAGCAGTACTTC. Encoded protein: CASRLLGGGGSSYEQYF.

The chain is built from TRBV20-1 and TRBJ2-1; 10 bases line up with TRBD2. In germline, CDR1 is DFQATT, CDR2 SNEGSKA (reference sequence). CDR3 length: 14 amino acids. V was pared by 6 bases and J by 5 bases, with 7 bases of the junction left unmatched. The DNA for the CDR3 is TGCAGTGCCCCCAGCGGGAGGGGGCACAATGAGCAGTTCTTC. Protein: CSAPSGRGHNEQFF.

The J gene is TRBJ2-5, the V gene TRBV20-1, with D perhaps given as TRBD1 or TRBD2 (5 bases each). This CDR3 has 13 amino acids. Looked up from germline, CDR1 is DFQATT and CDR2 is SNEGSKA (reference sequence). CDR3 amino acids: CTAVGERLETQYF. DNA for the CDR3: TGCACCGCCGTGGGGGAGCGATTGGAGACCCAGTACTTC.

The V gene is TRBV6-2 or TRBV6-3, the J gene TRBJ2-1; 8 bases match TRBD2. This CDR3 spans 16 amino acids. The germline CDR1 and CDR2 sequences are MNHEY and SVGEGT. The ends lost 2 bases at V and 4 bases at J; junction bases unmatched: 7. CDR3 in amino acids: CASSYTLAGRYNEQFF. The CDR3 coding sequence is TGTGCCAGCAGTTACACTCTAGCGGGTCGTTACAATGAGCAGTTCTTC.

This clonotype turned up a few times. This chain joins TRBV6-6 and TRBJ2-5, with TRBD1 matching over 9 bases. V trimming: 6 bases; J trimming: 4 bases; junction bases outside the gene matches: 9. CDR3 size: 15 residues. The germline V gene has CDR1 MNHNY and CDR2 SVGAGI (reference sequence). Written as DNA, the CDR3 is TGTGCCAGCAGCCAAGTACGACAGGGGGGAGAGACCCAGTACTTC. It yields the protein CASSQVRQGGETQYF.

This clonotype was counted between two and nine times. The chain couples TRBV28 to TRBJ2-1; 11 bases match TRBD2. The J segment lost 0 bases and the V segment lost 6 bases, leaving 7 bases of the junction unmatched. The CDR3 covers 17 residues. Germline CDR1 MDHEN, CDR2 SYDVKM. For the CDR3, the DNA is TGTGCCAGCAGCCCAACTAGCGGGAGTCCCTCCTACAATGAGCAGTTCTTC. Protein sequence: CASSPTSGSPSYNEQFF. The variable domain in full, completed from reference TRBV28 and TRBJ2-1, reads DVKVTQSSRYLVKRTGEKVFLECVQDMDHENMFWYRQDPGLGLRLIYFSYDVKMKEKGDIPEGYSVSREKKERFSLILESASTNQTSMYLCASSPTSGSPSYNEQFFGPGTRLTVL.

This clonotype was counted only a few times. The V gene is TRBV29-1, the J gene TRBJ1-1; 9 bases map to TRBD1. The CDR3 has 12 amino acids. CDR1 is SQVTM, CDR2 ANQGSEA, per germline. V was clipped by 4 bases and J by 7 bases; unmatched bases: 4. In nucleotides, the CDR3 is TGCAGCGTTGTCCCGGGACAGGGTGAAGCTTTCTTT. It yields the protein CSVVPGQGEAFF.

The gene calls are TRBV20-1 and TRBJ2-1, with a weak D call TRBD2 (5 bases). Germline V gene sequence: CDR1 DFQATT, CDR2 SNEGSKA (reference sequence). V shed 1 base and J shed 0 bases, with 10 bases lying between them. The CDR3 runs to 15 residues. CDR3 protein: CSARAGSFSYNEQFF. The CDR3 bases are TGCAGTGCTAGAGCGGGGTCCTTCTCCTACAATGAGCAGTTCTTC.

This chain links TRBV15 with TRBJ2-7; TRBD1 agrees at 9 bases. The end of the DNA aligns better with TRBJ2-5, so the J call may be wrong. The CDR3 is made up of 16 amino acids. Germline V gene sequence: CDR1 LNHNV, CDR2 YYDKDF (reference sequence). As DNA, the CDR3 is TGTGCCACCAGCAGAGGGGGACAGGGAATTCAGGAGACCCAGTACTTC. Residues: CATSRGGQGIQETQYF.